Listed here are 13 T cell receptor beta chains from one sample, sequenced in a study of T cells in Graves' hyperthyroidism and ophthalmopathy. RNA transcripts gave rise to amplified TCR beta CDR3 regions. TCR CDR3 underwent first-round RT-PCR with the HTBI primer set. TCRdb re-derived calls from the multiplex PCR reads in MiXCR, one entry per CDR3 protein. The profile shows 650,000 to 750,000 distinct CDR3 sequences, 14% of them singletons. Specimen: blood. The receptors were gathered from a woman aged 18 to 35 with Graves' hyperthyroidism.

This clonotype appeared many times. The genes are TRBV11-2 and TRBJ2-1; 8 bases line up with TRBD2. Germline assignment: CDR1 SGHAT and CDR2 FQNNGV. Germline trimming cut 10 bases from V and 6 bases from J; bases unmatched to any gene: 14. The CDR3 has 15 amino acids. DNA of the CDR3: TGTGCCACCATCGCCACTAGCGGTTGGGGCAATGAGCAGTTCTTC. It is translated as CATIATSGWGNEQFF.

This chain uses TRBV29-1 with TRBJ2-4; possibly TRBD1 for D (6 bases). The CDR3 covers 16 residues. Germline-derived CDR1 and CDR2 are SQVTM and ANQGSEA. The ends were cut back, 7 bases at V and 0 bases at J, with 19 bases in the middle. This chain's CDR3 is CSAGTLETLAKNIQYF. The CDR3 coding sequence is TGCAGCGCCGGGACATTGGAAACCTTAGCCAAAAACATTCAGTACTTC.

This clonotype showed up many times. This CDR3 reads CATSDRWNTEAFF. CDR3 coding DNA: TGTGCCACCAGTGATCGGTGGAACACTGAAGCTTTCTTT. The gene calls are TRBV24-1 and TRBJ1-1; D ambiguous. CDR1 is KGHDR and CDR2 is SFDVKD in the germline V gene. V was pared by 3 bases and J by 1 base, with 5 bases between. There are 13 residues in the CDR3.

This clonotype has a handful of counts. The CDR3 spells CASSVEGTAALAYGYTF. CDR3 nucleotide sequence: TGTGCCAGCAGCGTAGAGGGTACAGCGGCTTTGGCCTATGGCTACACCTTC. The chain employs TRBV9 and TRBJ1-2; D call uncertain. The CDR3 is 17 amino acids. Trimming removed 0 bases from V and 4 bases from J, with 19 bases in between. Germline CDR1 SGDLS, CDR2 YYNGEE.

The gene calls are TRBV4-3 and TRBJ2-2; no definite D call. The germline V gene has CDR1 LGHNA and CDR2 YSLEER. CDR3 length: 18 amino acids. The ends were cut back, 0 bases at V and 0 bases at J, with 14 bases in the middle. CDR3 amino acids: CASSQELGDAANTGELFF. The CDR3 DNA reads as TGCGCCAGCAGCCAAGAGTTAGGAGACGCCGCGAACACCGGGGAGCTGTTTTTT.

This clonotype has at least ten counts. The chain joins TRBV28 to TRBJ1-2; D remains ambiguous. The germline V gene encodes CDR1 MDHEN and CDR2 SYDVKM. With 4 bases removed from V and 3 bases from J, the gap between germline ends came to 12 bases. The CDR3 has 14 amino acids. The CDR3 protein is CASSSWTDYYGYTF. The DNA of the CDR3 is TGTGCCAGCAGTTCCTGGACGGACTACTATGGCTACACCTTC.

The chain carries TRBV7-9 and TRBJ2-7, with TRBD2 identical over 7 bases. Trimming took 5 bases from V and 3 from J; bases not matched to a gene: 16. The CDR3 has 17 amino acids. The germline CDR1 and CDR2 sequences are SEHNR and FQNEAQ (reference sequence). CDR3 residues: CASSPGGSPSLSYEQYF. The CDR3 DNA is TGTGCCAGCAGCCCCGGGGGGTCCCCGTCCCTGAGCTACGAGCAGTACTTC.

The gene calls are TRBV4-3 and TRBJ1-2; D possibly corresponds to TRBD1 (5 bases). CDR3 length equals 15 residues. V was cut by 5 bases and J by 6 bases, with 19 bases left in between. Germline V gene sequence: CDR1 LGHNA, CDR2 YSLEER. CDR3 protein: CASSVTGGAANGYTF. The CDR3 nucleotides read TGCGCCAGCAGCGTAACCGGTGGGGCGGCGAATGGCTACACCTTC.

This clonotype occurred a few times. A read error is possible here, since a much larger clone lies one base away. The chain carries TRBV2 and TRBJ2-5, with a tentative D call TRBD2 (6 bases). CDR1 SNHLY and CDR2 FYNNEI come from the germline V gene. This CDR3 contains 12 residues. The CDR3 loop is CAQGGDGETQYF. The CDR3 bases are TGTGCTCAGGGAGGTGACGGGGAGACCCAGTACTTC.

The chain is built from TRBV12-3 or TRBV12-4 and TRBJ2-1, with D perhaps matching TRBD2 (6 bases). The CDR3 is made up of 15 amino acids. Trimming removed 1 base from V and 3 bases from J, with 10 bases in between. In DNA, the CDR3 is TGTGCCAGCAGTTTAGACGGGAGCGGCTACAATGAGCAGTTCTTC. Residues: CASSLDGSGYNEQFF.

This clonotype was counted ten times or more. V and J are TRBV7-9 and TRBJ2-5; 8 positions agree with TRBD1. CDR3 size: 14 residues. V dropped 5 bases and J dropped 5; count of bases not matched to a gene: 7. The germline V gene has CDR1 SEHNR and CDR2 FQNEAQ (reference sequence). The CDR3 DNA is TGTGCCAGCAGCCCCCGGACAGGGATGGAGACCCAGTACTTC. Protein product: CASSPRTGMETQYF.

This clonotype occurred many times. The CDR3 protein is CAWSVITNEKLFF. Written as DNA, the CDR3 is TGTGCCTGGAGTGTAATAACTAATGAAAAACTGTTTTTT. The rearrangement joins TRBV30 to TRBJ1-4; unclear D gene. CDR1 and CDR2 (germline): GTSNPN, SVGIG (reference sequence). The ends were cut back, 0 bases at V and 1 base at J, with 3 bases in the middle. The CDR3 has 13 residues.

This clonotype was seen ten or more times. The gene calls are TRBV2 and TRBJ1-4, with no clear D. With 4 bases removed from V and 2 bases from J, the gap between germline ends came to 8 bases. This CDR3 has 14 residues. Germline loops: CDR1 SNHLY, CDR2 FYNNEI. The CDR3 sequence is CASSAGGTNEKLFF. CDR3 DNA sequence: TGTGCCAGCAGTGCCGGTGGTACTAATGAAAAACTGTTTTTT.